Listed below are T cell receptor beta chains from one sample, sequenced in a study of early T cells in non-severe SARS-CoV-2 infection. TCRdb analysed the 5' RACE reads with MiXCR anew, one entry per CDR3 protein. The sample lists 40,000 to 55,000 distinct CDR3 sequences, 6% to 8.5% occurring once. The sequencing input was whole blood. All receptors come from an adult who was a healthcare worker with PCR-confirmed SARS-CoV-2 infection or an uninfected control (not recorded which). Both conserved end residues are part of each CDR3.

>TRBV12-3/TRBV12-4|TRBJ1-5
CAIAIGGFSNQPQHF
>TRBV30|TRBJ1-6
CAWSKEVPSPLHF
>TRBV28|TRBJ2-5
CASSFTRDTQETQYF
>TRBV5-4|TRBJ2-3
CASSLGSVLAVLTDTQYF
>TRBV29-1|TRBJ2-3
CSVSGYLTDTQYF
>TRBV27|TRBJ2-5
CASSFWGLRETQYF
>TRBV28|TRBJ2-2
CASSLTGRVNTGELFF
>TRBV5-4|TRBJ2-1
CASSSGVEQFF
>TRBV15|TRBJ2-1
CATSRDQAITLRNEQFF
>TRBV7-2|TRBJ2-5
CASAIRQETQYF
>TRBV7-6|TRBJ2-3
CASSLHGTDTQYF
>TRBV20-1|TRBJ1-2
CSAGEAGIYGYTF
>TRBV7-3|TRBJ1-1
CASSLQYGTEAFF
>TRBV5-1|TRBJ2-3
CASSLEPSGTDTQYF
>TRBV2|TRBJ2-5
CASNQGQGMEETQYF
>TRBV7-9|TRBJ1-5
CATGPPPFRADQPQHF
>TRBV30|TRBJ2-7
CASDRATYEQYF
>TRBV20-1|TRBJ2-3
CSAEGPGSTDTQYF
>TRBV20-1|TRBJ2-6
CSARWRQGSWSGANVLTF
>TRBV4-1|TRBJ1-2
CASSQDPTAHYGYTF
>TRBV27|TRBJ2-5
CASSSSPGQIQETQYF
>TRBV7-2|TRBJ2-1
CASTPRPTSYNEQFF
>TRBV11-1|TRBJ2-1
CASSVDGTGSNEQFF
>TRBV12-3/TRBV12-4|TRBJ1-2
CASSADRGGRYGYTF
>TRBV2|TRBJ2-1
CASSGAGGLYEQFF
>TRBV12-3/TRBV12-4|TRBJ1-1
CASSFVGGPEAFF
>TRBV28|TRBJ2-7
CASKTGGHSYEQYF
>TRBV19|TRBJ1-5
CASIGAGAGYPHQPQHF
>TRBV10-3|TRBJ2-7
CAISDGVEQYF
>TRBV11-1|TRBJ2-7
CASSLLYGDEQYF
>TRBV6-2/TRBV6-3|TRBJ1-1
CASRATGVMKTTEAFF
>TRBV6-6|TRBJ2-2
CASSRGATGELFF
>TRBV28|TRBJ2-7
CASSLSQPGSGLGEQYF
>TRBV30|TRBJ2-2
CAWTPGAGELFF
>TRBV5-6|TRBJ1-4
CASSDGREKLFF
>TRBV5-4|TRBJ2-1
CASSRTGGLYNEQFF
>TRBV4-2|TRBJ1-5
CASSQDGWSSSNQPQHF
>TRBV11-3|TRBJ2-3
CASSLDHHTQYF
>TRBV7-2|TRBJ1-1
CASSPDRGLNTEAFF
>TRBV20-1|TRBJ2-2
CSARILRDFPLNTGELFF
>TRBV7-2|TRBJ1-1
CASSLAGRLAEAFF
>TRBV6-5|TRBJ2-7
CASSYAGTLYEQYF
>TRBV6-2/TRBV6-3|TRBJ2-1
CASSYGGAIYNEQFF
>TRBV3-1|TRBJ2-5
CASSTTGEETQYF
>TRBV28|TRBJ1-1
CASLHANTEAFF
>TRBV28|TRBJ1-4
CASSFLEQQSEKLFF
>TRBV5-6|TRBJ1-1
CASSFADGNTEAFF
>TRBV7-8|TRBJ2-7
CASSPGSWNPTVPYEQYF
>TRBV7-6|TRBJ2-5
CASSFFGGQRETQYF
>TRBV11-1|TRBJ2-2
CASSSRQGAGELFF
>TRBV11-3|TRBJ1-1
CVSSLDGQGTEAFF
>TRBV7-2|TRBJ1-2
CASRRDRRYYGYTF
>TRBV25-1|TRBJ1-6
CASSGQTGLFNSPLHF
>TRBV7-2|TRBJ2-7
CASSFGTTISYEQYF
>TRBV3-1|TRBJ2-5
CASTPTRTQETQYF
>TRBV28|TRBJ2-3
CASSLPAGGTTNTQYF
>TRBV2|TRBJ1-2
CASTRSGGSYGYTF
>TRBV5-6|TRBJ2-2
CASSIRPDTGELFF